A selection of T cell receptor beta chains follows, all from one sample in a study of cytomegalovirus exposure and HLA in healthy donors. Clones were sequenced by immunoSEQ multiplex PCR, and TCRdb holds only the in-frame ones, with some missing. The data hold 300,000 or so clones, with nearly 90% observed a single time. The sequenced material came from PBMCs. These receptor sequences come from a man younger than 40 in good health and CMV-seronegative. Each CDR3 is given with its conserved first and last residue. A D gene is named only where the DNA matches it firmly. Some rows have no size entry. The others give once, few or many, or a class for an expanded clone.

>TRBJ2-5|NA|15|TRBV6-5|TRBD1
TGTGCCAGCAGTTACTCGGGACAGGGTTCTGGGGAGCAGTACTTC
CASSYSGQGSGEQYF
>TRBJ1-3|once|17|TRBV15|NA
TGTGCCACCAGCAGAGACCGAGGAGCATCAGCTGGAAACACCATATATTTT
CATSRDRGASAGNTIYF
>TRBJ1-4|NA|13|TRBV29-1|NA
TGCAGCGTCCAAAGGGCAGGAGGAGAAAAACTGTTTTTT
CSVQRAGGEKLFF
>TRBJ1-5|NA|16|TRBV6-5|TRBD1
TGTGCCAGCAGTTACTCGGGACAGGGGACTAATCAGCCCCAGCATTTT
CASSYSGQGTNQPQHF
>TRBJ2-1|NA|16|TRBV13|TRBD1
TGTGCCAGCAGCCCTCGCGGGACAGGGGGCTTGAATGAGCAGTTCTTC
CASSPRGTGGLNEQFF
>TRBJ1-2|once|14|TRBV6-5|TRBD1
TGTGCCAGCAGGACCGGGACAGGGACTTATGGCTACACCTTC
CASRTGTGTYGYTF
>TRBJ1-2|NA|13|TRBV2|NA
TGTGCCAGCAGCCCCTGGCAGGGTACTGGCTACACCTTC
CASSPWQGTGYTF
>TRBJ1-4|few|13|TRBV29-1|TRBD1
TGCAGCGTGGGCACGACAGGGGGTTATGGGATGTTTTTT
CSVGTTGGYGMFF
>TRBJ1-3|NA|16|TRBV11-2|NA
TGTGCCAGCAGCTTAGGTGTTCAGGGCTCTGGAAACACCATATATTTT
CASSLGVQGSGNTIYF
>TRBJ2-7|NA|14|TRBV5-1|NA
TGCGCCAGCAGCTCCCAGGGTTCCTCCTACGAGCAGTACTTC
CASSSQGSSYEQYF
>TRBJ1-4|NA|16|TRBV5-5|TRBD1
TGTGCCAGCAGCTTGAAAGGGACAGGCCTGGATGAAAAACTGTTTTTT
CASSLKGTGLDEKLFF
>TRBJ2-7|once|14|TRBV7-2|TRBD1
TGTGCCAGCAGCTTGGGACAGGGTCACTACGAGCAGTACTTC
CASSLGQGHYEQYF
>TRBJ2-7|NA|13|TRBV5-6|TRBD2
TGTGCCAGCATCCTAGCGGGGGGGAACGCGCAGTACTTC
CASILAGGNAQYF
>TRBJ1-5|NA|15|TRBV6-5|TRBD1
TGTGCCAGCAGTCTCCACCCCCCAGGGGGACAGCCCCAGCATTTT
CASSLHPPGGQPQHF
>TRBJ2-6|NA|18|TRBV30|NA
TGTGCCTTCCCGGGAGGCGGCAGGGGTTCTTCTGGGGCCAACGTCCTGACTTTC
CAFPGGGRGSSGANVLTF
>TRBJ1-4|NA|14|TRBV25-1|NA
TGTGCCAGCAGTGATCTTTCAGAGCGGGAAAAACTGTTTTTT
CASSDLSEREKLFF
>TRBJ1-1|NA|17|TRBV7-6|NA
TGTGCCAGCAGCCCCACTCCGCAGGGGCGCGTGGGGTCTGAAGCTTTCTTT
CASSPTPQGRVGSEAFF
>TRBJ1-2|once|16|TRBV5-6|NA
TGTGCCAGCAGCTTGAGTTCGGCAGGGGATTTCTATGGCTACACCTTC
CASSLSSAGDFYGYTF
>TRBJ2-2|NA|13|TRBV6-1|NA
TGTGCCAGCAGTAGACTAGATGGCGGGGAGCTGTTTTTT
CASSRLDGGELFF
>TRBJ2-3|NA|14|TRBV7-2|TRBD2
TGTGCCAGCAGCCCTCAGCGGGGGACAGATACGCAGTATTTT
CASSPQRGTDTQYF
>TRBJ2-1|NA|13|TRBV6-5|NA
TGTGCCAGCAGTTACTCGAACGCGAATGAGCAGTTCTTC
CASSYSNANEQFF
>TRBJ1-4|NA|17|TRBV5-1|NA
TGCGCCAGCAGCTCGTCGGGACAAGCCTGGGGTAGTGAAAAACTGTTTTTT
CASSSSGQAWGSEKLFF
>TRBJ2-2|NA|14|TRBV6-5|NA
TGTGCCAGCAGTTTACAGGGCAGCACCGGGGAGCTGTTTTTT
CASSLQGSTGELFF
>TRBJ2-1|NA|16|TRBV2|TRBD2
TGTGCCAGCATCACTCCTCTAGCGGGGGGTGGGAATGAGCAGTTCTTC
CASITPLAGGGNEQFF
>TRBJ2-7|few|12|TRBV2|NA
TGTGCCAGCAGTTACAGGGCCTACGAGCAGTACTTC
CASSYRAYEQYF
>TRBJ2-4|NA|15|TRBV19|TRBD2
TGTGCCAGTAGGAAGGGGAGGGCAGCCAAAAACATTCAGTACTTC
CASRKGRAAKNIQYF
>TRBJ2-1|NA|19|TRBV27|TRBD2
TGTGCCAGCAGTTTAAAGGCCCCCGCGGGGGGGCTTTCCTACAATGAGCAGTTCTTC
CASSLKAPAGGLSYNEQFF
>TRBJ2-7|NA|14|TRBV5-1|NA
TGCGCCAGCAGCGGGAGGATTGACCCCTACGAGCAGTACTTC
CASSGRIDPYEQYF
>TRBJ2-7|NA|15|TRBV6-1|NA
TGTGCCAGCAGTGAAGTCGAGGGAGACTTGGGTGAGCAGTACTTC
CASSEVEGDLGEQYF
>TRBJ2-3|NA|14|TRBV7-9|TRBD2
TGTGCCAGCAGCTTAGTCGGGGGGGCAGATACGCAGTATTTT
CASSLVGGADTQYF
>TRBJ2-5|NA|9|TRBV20-1|NA
TGCAGTGCCTTAGTGATCCAGTACTTC
CSALVIQYF
>TRBJ2-6|NA|19|TRBV4-1|TRBD1
TGCGCCAGCAGCCTCCGGCCGGCAGGGGGCAACTCTGGGGCCAACGTCCTGACTTTC
CASSLRPAGGNSGANVLTF
>TRBJ2-7|NA|14|TRBV7-9|TRBD1
TGTGCCAGCAGCCCGACAGGGAACACCTACGAGCAGTACTTC
CASSPTGNTYEQYF
>TRBJ1-6|NA|15|TRBV5-1|NA
TGCGCCAGCAGCCCACACCGGGACACCGATTCACCCCTCCACTTT
CASSPHRDTDSPLHF
>TRBJ1-1|NA|13|TRBV7-2|NA
TGTGCCAGCAGAATACAGGGCGGCACTGAAGCTTTCTTT
CASRIQGGTEAFF
>TRBJ1-6|NA|17|TRBV4-3|NA
TGCGCCAGCAGCCAAGGATGGCCCCCAGGCCGGAATTCACCCCTCCACTTT
CASSQGWPPGRNSPLHF
>TRBJ1-1|NA|14|TRBV27|NA
TGTGCCAGCAGTTCGAACCCACAGGGACCTGAAGCTTTCTTT
CASSSNPQGPEAFF
>TRBJ2-3|NA|13|TRBV27|NA
TGTGCCAGCAGTTTATCCCAAATAGATACGCAGTATTTT
CASSLSQIDTQYF
>TRBJ2-5|NA|18|TRBV27|TRBD1
TGTGCCAGCAGTCCATACCCACCTCGACAGGGGCCACAAGAGACCCAGTACTTC
CASSPYPPRQGPQETQYF
>TRBJ2-1|NA|13|TRBV10-1|NA
TGCGCCAGCAATGGAGGTAGAAGCGCGGAGCAGTTCTTC
CASNGGRSAEQFF
>TRBJ1-1|NA|13|TRBV9|NA
TGTGCCAGCAGCGTAGCCGGGGACACTGAAGCTTTCTTT
CASSVAGDTEAFF
>TRBJ2-2|NA|15|TRBV19|TRBD1
TGTGCCAGCAAGAGCTCAGGGGGCGAGACCGGGGAGCTGTTTTTT
CASKSSGGETGELFF
>TRBJ2-1|NA|20|TRBV27|NA
TGTGCCAGCAGTCCGGACAGGGCGCGGTTCATACGGGGGGTAAGGGATGAGCAGTTCTTC
CASSPDRARFIRGVRDEQFF
>TRBJ2-2|NA|14|TRBV6-1|TRBD1
TGTGCCAGCAGTGGACAGGGGGTTTCCGGGGAGCTGTTTTTT
CASSGQGVSGELFF
>TRBJ2-5|NA|14|TRBV6-5|TRBD2
TGTGCCAGCAGTCACCGCGGGGGGCCCGAGACCCAGTACTTC
CASSHRGGPETQYF
>TRBJ2-7|NA|19|TRBV18|NA
TGTGCCAGCTCACCAATTAAGGGATCAGGGGTCACCTCCTCCGGGGAGCAGTACTTC
CASSPIKGSGVTSSGEQYF
>TRBJ2-1|NA|17|TRBV10-2|TRBD1
TGCGCCAGCAGCCGCCCCCCCAGGGACAGGGACTACAATGAGCAGTTCTTC
CASSRPPRDRDYNEQFF
>TRBJ2-5|NA|12|TRBV5-4|NA
TGTGCCAGCAGCTTGCCAGGCGAGACCCAGTACTTC
CASSLPGETQYF
>TRBJ1-5|NA|16|TRBV5-8|TRBD1
TGTGCCAGCAGCCCGCGCCGACAGGGGATTGAGCAGCCCCAGCATTTT
CASSPRRQGIEQPQHF
>TRBJ2-3|few|13|TRBV5-1|NA
TGCGCCAGCAGTCCCTTGACAGAGGATACGCAGTATTTT
CASSPLTEDTQYF
>TRBJ1-4|NA|14|TRBV5-1|TRBD1
TGCGCCAGCAGCCAGGGGGCGGGTAATGAAAAACTGTTTTTT
CASSQGAGNEKLFF
>TRBJ2-3|NA|13|TRBV2|NA
TGTGCCAGCACCGGGGGAGGAACAGATACGCAGTATTTT
CASTGGGTDTQYF
>TRBJ2-3|NA|14|TRBV29-1|TRBD2
TGCAGCGCAAAGAAGCGGGGAGACACAGATACGCAGTATTTT
CSAKKRGDTDTQYF
>TRBJ1-2|once|15|TRBV5-1|TRBD1
TGCGCCAGCAGCTTGGAAACAGGGGGAGGCTATGGCTACACCTTC
CASSLETGGGYGYTF
>TRBJ1-3|NA|13|TRBV27|TRBD1
TGTGCCAGCAGGGGACAGGTTGGAAACACCATATATTTT
CASRGQVGNTIYF
>TRBJ1-5|NA|14|TRBV15|NA
TGTGCCACTAGACCCTCGGGGAACAATCAGCCCCAGCATTTT
CATRPSGNNQPQHF
>TRBJ1-1|NA|15|TRBV13|TRBD1
TGTGCCAGCAGCGCTACAGGGGTCGCGGGGACTGAAGCTTTCTTT
CASSATGVAGTEAFF
>TRBJ1-4|NA|14|TRBV6-6|NA
TGTGCCGTTACGCCGAGGGGGGGTTTTGAAAAACTGTTTTTT
CAVTPRGGFEKLFF
>TRBJ2-1|NA|15|TRBV11-3|TRBD1
TGTGCCAGCAGCTCTGGACAGGGGGCCTACAATGAGCAGTTCTTC
CASSSGQGAYNEQFF
>TRBJ2-7|once|15|TRBV6-5|TRBD1
TGTGCCAGCAGGCGGATGACAGGGGATGGCTACGAGCAGTACTTC
CASRRMTGDGYEQYF